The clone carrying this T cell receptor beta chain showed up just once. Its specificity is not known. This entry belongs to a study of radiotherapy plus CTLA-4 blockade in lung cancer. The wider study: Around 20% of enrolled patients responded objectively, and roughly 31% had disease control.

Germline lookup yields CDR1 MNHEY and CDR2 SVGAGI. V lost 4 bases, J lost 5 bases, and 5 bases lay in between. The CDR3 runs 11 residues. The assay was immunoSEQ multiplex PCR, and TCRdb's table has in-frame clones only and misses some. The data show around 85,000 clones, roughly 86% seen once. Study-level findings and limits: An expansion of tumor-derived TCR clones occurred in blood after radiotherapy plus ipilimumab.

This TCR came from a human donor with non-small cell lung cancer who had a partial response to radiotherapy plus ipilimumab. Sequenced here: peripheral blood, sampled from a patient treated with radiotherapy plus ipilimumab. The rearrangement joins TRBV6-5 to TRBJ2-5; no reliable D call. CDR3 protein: CASSLLETQYF. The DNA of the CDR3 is TGTGCCAGCAGTTTACTGGAGACCCAGTACTTC.